This T cell receptor beta chain was captured by sequencing in a study of blood T cell repertoires in COVID-19. The V gene end was trimmed by 4 bases and the J gene end by 5 bases; junction bases not matched to a gene: 10. Germline CDR1 reads LGHDT; CDR2 reads YNNKEL (reference sequence). This CDR3 is 16 amino acids long. Profiled with immunoSEQ multiplex PCR; TCRdb holds only in-frame clones, not every one. The data hold nearly 250,000 clones, with approximately 85% observed a single time. This clonotype was sampled from a woman aged 50 to 65 with acute COVID-19. The sample taken for sequencing was PBMCs or T cells enriched from blood (not recorded which). This rearrangement joins TRBV3-1 (or the pseudogene TRBV3-2) to TRBJ2-2; 7 positions agree with TRBD1. The CDR3 protein is CASSPYRGQGTGELFF. The CDR3, as DNA: TGTGCCAGCAGCCCCTACAGGGGTCAGGGAACCGGGGAGCTGTTTTTT.